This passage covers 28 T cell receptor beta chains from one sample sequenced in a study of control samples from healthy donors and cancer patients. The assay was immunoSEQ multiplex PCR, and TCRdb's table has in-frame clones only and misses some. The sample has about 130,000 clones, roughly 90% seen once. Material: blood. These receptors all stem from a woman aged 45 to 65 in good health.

This CDR3 is CASSLEDTQYF. DNA of the CDR3: TGCGCCAGCAGCTTGGAAGATACGCAGTATTTT. The chain combines TRBV5-1 with TRBJ2-3; no clear D gene. The CDR3 totals 11 residues. Germline V CDR1 and CDR2: SGHRS, YFSETQ. Trimming pared 0 bases from V and 5 bases from J, leaving 1 base between.

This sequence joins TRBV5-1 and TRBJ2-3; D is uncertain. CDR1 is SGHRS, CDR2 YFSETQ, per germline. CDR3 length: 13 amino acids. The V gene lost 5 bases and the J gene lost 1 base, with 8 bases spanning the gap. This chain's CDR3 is CASSFGRTDTQYF. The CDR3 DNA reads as TGCGCCAGCAGTTTCGGGCGCACAGATACGCAGTATTTT.

CDR3 region: CASSEVGRNTEAFF. The CDR3 region has the DNA TGTGCCAGCAGTGAAGTCGGGAGGAACACTGAAGCTTTCTTT. The J gene is TRBJ1-1, the V gene TRBV6-1; D remains unclear. Trimming cost V 1 base and J 1 base, with 7 bases left between them. The CDR3 has 14 residues. Germline loops: CDR1 MNHNS, CDR2 SASEGT.

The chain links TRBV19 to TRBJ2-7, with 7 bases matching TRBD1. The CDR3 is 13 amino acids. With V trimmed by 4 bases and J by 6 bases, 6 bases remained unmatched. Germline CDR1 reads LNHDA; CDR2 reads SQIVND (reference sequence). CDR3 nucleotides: TGTGCCAGTAGTACCCAAAACAGGGGCGAGCAGTACTTC. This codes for CASSTQNRGEQYF.

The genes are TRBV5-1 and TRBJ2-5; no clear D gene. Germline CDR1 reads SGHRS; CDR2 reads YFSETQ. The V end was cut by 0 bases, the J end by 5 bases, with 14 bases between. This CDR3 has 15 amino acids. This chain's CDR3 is CASSLGARPEETQYF. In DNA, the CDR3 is TGCGCCAGCAGCTTGGGGGCCCGACCGGAGGAGACCCAGTACTTC.

The CDR3: CASSEHLTEAFF. CDR3 nucleotides: TGTGCCAGCAGTGAACATCTCACTGAAGCTTTCTTT. The rearrangement joins TRBV6-1 to TRBJ1-1; D not resolved. V lost 2 bases and J lost 4, with 5 bases in between. The CDR3 is 12 amino acids. Germline CDR1 is MNHNS and CDR2 is SASEGT.

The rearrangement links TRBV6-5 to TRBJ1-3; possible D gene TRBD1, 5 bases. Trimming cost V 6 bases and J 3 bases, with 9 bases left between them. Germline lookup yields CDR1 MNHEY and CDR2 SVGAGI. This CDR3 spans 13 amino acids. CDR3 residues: CASRQGVGNTIYF. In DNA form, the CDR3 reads TGTGCCAGCAGGCAGGGTGTTGGAAACACCATATATTTT.

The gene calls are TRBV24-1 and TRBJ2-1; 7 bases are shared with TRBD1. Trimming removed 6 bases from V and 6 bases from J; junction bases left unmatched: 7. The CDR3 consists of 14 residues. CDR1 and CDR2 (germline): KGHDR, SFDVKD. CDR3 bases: TGTGCCACCAGTTCTGCCGACAGGGTCAATGAGCAGTTCTTC. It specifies CATSSADRVNEQFF.

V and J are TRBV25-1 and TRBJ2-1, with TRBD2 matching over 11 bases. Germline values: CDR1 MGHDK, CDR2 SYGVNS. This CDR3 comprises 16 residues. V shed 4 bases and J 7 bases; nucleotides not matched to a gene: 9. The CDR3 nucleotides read TGTGCCAGCAGTGCGGGGACTAGCGGCCGGCTAAATGAGCAGTTCTTC. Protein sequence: CASSAGTSGRLNEQFF.

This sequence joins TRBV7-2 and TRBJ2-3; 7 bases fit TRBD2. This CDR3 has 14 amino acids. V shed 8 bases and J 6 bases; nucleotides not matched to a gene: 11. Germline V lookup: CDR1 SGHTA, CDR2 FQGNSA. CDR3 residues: CASRMWGGEDTQYF. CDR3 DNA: TGTGCCAGCCGGATGTGGGGGGGGGAGGATACGCAGTATTTT.

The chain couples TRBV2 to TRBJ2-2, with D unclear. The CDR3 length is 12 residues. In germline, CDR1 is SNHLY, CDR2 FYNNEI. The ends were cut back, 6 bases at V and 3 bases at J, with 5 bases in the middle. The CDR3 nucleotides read TGTGCCAGCAGGGGTGACACCGGGGAGCTGTTTTTT. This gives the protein CASRGDTGELFF. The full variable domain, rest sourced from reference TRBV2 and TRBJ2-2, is EPEVTQTPSHQVTQMGQEVILRCVPISNHLYFYWYRQILGQKVEFLVSFYNNEISEKSEIFDDQFSVERPDGSNFTLKIRSTKLEDSAMYFCASRGDTGELFFGEGSRLTVL.

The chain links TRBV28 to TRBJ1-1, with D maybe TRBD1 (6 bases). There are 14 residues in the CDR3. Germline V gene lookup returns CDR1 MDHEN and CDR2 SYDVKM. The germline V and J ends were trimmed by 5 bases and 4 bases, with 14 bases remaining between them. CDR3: CASSPPTGITEAFF. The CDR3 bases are TGTGCCAGCAGTCCTCCGACAGGAATCACTGAAGCTTTCTTT.

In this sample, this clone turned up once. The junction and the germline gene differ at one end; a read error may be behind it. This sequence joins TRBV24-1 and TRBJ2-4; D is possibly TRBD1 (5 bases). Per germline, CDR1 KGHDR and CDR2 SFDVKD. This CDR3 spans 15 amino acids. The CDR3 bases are TGTGCCTCCAGGGTGGGGTGGCGAACCAAAAACATTCAGTACTTC. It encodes CASRVGWRTKNIQYF.

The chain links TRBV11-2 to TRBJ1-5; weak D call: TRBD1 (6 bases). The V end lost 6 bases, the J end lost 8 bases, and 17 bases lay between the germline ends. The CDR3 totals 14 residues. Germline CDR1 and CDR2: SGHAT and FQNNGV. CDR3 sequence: CASSPQGSKEPQHF. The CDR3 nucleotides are TGTGCCAGCAGTCCACAGGGATCGAAAGAGCCCCAGCATTTT.

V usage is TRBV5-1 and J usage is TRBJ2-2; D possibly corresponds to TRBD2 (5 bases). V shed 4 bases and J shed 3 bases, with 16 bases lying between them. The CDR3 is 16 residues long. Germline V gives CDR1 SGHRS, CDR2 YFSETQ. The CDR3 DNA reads TGCGCCAGCAGCCCGGAAGGACTCGTCTACACCGGGGAGCTGTTTTTT. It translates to CASSPEGLVYTGELFF.

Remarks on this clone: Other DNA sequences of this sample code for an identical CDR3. The CDR3 bases are TGTGCCAGCACCCATGGAGGGGTCTTAAACACAGATACGCAGTATTTT. Encoded protein: CASTHGGVLNTDTQYF. V is TRBV6-6 and J is TRBJ2-3; D perhaps matches TRBD2 (6 bases). V was cut by 7 bases and J by 2 bases, with 19 bases left in between. The CDR3 sequence is 16 residues long. Germline CDR1 and CDR2: MNHNY and SVGAGI (reference sequence).

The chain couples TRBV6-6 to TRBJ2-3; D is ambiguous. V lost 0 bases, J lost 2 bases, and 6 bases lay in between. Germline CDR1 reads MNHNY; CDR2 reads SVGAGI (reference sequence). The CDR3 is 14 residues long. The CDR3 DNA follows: TGTGCCAGCAGTTACTCGATTTTCACAGATACGCAGTATTTT. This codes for CASSYSIFTDTQYF.

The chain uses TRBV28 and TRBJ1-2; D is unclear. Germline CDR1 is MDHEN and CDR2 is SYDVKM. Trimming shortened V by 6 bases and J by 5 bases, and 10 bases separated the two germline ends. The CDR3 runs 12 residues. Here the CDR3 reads CASRSGVYGYTF. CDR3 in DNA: TGTGCCAGCAGATCCGGGGTATATGGCTACACCTTC.

Here the CDR3 reads CTSSRGTQNYGYTF. The CDR3 DNA sequence: TGCACCAGCAGCCGAGGCACTCAGAACTATGGCTACACCTTC. This sequence joins TRBV1 and TRBJ1-2. TRBV1 is designated a pseudogene. The CDR3 is 14 residues long.

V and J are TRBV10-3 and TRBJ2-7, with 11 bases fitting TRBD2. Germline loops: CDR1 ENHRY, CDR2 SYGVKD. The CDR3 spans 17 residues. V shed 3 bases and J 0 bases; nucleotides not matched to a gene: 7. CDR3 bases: TGTGCCATCAGTGATAGACTAGCGGGGCTTAGCTCCTACGAGCAGTACTTC. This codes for CAISDRLAGLSSYEQYF.

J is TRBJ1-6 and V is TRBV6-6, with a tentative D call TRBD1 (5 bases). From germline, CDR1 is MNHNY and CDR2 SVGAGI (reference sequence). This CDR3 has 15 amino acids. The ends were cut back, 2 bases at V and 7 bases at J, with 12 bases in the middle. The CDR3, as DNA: TGTGCCAGCAGTTACCCGCAGACAGCCAATTCACCCCTCCACTTT. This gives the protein CASSYPQTANSPLHF.

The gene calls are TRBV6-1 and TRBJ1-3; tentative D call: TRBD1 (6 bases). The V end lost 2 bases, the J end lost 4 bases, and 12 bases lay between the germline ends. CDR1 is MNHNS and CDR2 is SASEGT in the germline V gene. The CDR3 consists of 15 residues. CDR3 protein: CASSEWGPRGNTIYF. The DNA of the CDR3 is TGTGCCAGCAGTGAATGGGGGCCTCGGGGAAACACCATATATTTT.

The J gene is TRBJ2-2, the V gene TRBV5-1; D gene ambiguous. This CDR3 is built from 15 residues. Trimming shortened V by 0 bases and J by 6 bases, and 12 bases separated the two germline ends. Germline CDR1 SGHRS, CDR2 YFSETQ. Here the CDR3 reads CASSLDGFGPGELFF. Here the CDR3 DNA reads TGCGCCAGCAGCTTGGATGGGTTCGGGCCCGGGGAGCTGTTTTTT. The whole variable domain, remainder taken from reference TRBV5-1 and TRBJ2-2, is KAGVTQTPRYLIKTRGQQVTLSCSPISGHRSVSWYQQTPGQGLQFLFEYFSETQRNKGNFPGRFSGRQFSNSRSEMNVSTLELGDSALYLCASSLDGFGPGELFFGEGSRLTVL.

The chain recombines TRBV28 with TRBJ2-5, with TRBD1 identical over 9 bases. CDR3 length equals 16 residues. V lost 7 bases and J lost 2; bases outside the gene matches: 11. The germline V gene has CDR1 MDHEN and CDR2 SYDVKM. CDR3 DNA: TGTGCCAGCAACCCATTCGGGACAGGGTATCAAGAGACCCAGTACTTC. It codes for CASNPFGTGYQETQYF.

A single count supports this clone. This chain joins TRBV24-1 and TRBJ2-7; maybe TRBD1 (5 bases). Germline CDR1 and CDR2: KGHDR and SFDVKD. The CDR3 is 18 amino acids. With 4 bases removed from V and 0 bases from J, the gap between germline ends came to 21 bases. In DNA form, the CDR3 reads TGTGCCACCAGTGACCTCCCAGACAGTTTCACGACCTCCTACGAGCAGTACTTC. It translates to CATSDLPDSFTTSYEQYF.

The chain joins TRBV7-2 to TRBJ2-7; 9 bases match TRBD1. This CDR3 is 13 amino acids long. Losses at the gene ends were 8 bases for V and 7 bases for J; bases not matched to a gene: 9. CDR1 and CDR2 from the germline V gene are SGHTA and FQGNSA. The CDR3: CASARDRVGEQYF. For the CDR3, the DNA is TGTGCCAGCGCCCGGGACAGGGTCGGGGAGCAGTACTTC.

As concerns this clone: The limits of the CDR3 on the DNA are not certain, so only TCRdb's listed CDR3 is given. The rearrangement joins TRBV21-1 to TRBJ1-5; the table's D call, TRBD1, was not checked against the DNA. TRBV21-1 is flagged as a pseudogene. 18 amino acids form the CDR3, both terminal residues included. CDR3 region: CASSKPVGQGSGNQPQHF.

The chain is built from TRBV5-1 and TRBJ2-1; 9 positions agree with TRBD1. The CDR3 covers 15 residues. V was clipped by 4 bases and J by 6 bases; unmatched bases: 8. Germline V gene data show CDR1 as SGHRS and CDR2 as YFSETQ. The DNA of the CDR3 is TGCGCCAGCAGCGGCCGGGGACAGGGAGGCAATGAGCAGTTCTTC. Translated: CASSGRGQGGNEQFF.